Presented here are 5 T cell receptor beta chains from one specimen sequenced in a study of identical twins (dated by TCRdb to about 2016). The library was built by means of 5' RACE. The data were produced on an Illumina HiSeq 2000. Clones were called with MiXCR by TCRdb after fastp trimmed the public reads at Q25, and only in-frame beta chains were retained. Rows merge per CDR3 protein into single entries with the most common DNA and genes. This sample holds 350,000 to 500,000 distinct CDR3 sequences; about a fifth were observed only once. 12% of the sample is held by the ten biggest clonotypes. Sequencing used naive T cells sorted from blood. The cell subset or site label on this specimen signifies: cells isolated with a human naive T-cell isolation kit. These receptors were collected from a man over 45 in good health.

This clonotype was seen only once. A junction end diverges from the germline sequence, so it may reflect a read error. The V gene is TRBV6-6, the J gene TRBJ1-1; no clear D. The V gene's germline CDR1 is MNHNY and CDR2 SVGAGI (reference sequence). The length of the CDR3 is 12 residues. CDR3 DNA sequence: TGTGCCAGCACTTACTCGATTTCTGAAGCTTTCTTT. As protein: CASTYSISEAFF.

The chain couples TRBV6-5 to TRBJ2-1, with 7 bases aligning to TRBD2. This CDR3 region has 16 residues. The V segment lost 2 bases and the J segment 6 bases; nucleotides outside the gene matches: 10. Germline-derived CDR1 and CDR2 are MNHEY and SVGAGI. The CDR3 spells CASSYSGAGGVNEQFF. The CDR3 DNA follows: TGTGCCAGCAGTTACAGCGGGGCGGGCGGGGTCAATGAGCAGTTCTTC.

This clonotype was recorded a few times. The chain uses TRBV12-3 or TRBV12-4 and TRBJ1-5; the D is unclear. The CDR3 runs 13 residues. The V gene lost 6 bases and the J gene lost 3 bases, with 9 bases spanning the gap. The DNA for the CDR3 is TGTGCCAGCAGGCTTCAAACCAATCAGCCCCAGCATTTT. It yields the protein CASRLQTNQPQHF.

The CDR3 loop is CASSLEGGQYF. The CDR3 region has the DNA TGTGCCAGCAGCTTGGAAGGCGGGCAGTACTTC. The rearrangement uses TRBV5-5 and TRBJ2-7; D not certain. This CDR3 has 11 amino acids. CDR1 is SGHKS and CDR2 is YYEKEE in the germline V gene (reference sequence). V was pared by 0 bases and J by 9 bases, with 7 bases between.

The chain carries TRBV6-2 or TRBV6-3 and TRBJ1-5, with 7 positions matching TRBD1. Trimming removed 5 bases from V and 1 base from J; junction bases left unmatched: 8. The germline CDR1 and CDR2 sequences are MNHEY and SVGEGT. This CDR3 is built from 16 residues. The DNA for the CDR3 is TGTGCCAGCAGTCGGAGACAGGGACCCAGCAATCAGCCCCAGCATTTT. Its protein product is CASSRRQGPSNQPQHF.